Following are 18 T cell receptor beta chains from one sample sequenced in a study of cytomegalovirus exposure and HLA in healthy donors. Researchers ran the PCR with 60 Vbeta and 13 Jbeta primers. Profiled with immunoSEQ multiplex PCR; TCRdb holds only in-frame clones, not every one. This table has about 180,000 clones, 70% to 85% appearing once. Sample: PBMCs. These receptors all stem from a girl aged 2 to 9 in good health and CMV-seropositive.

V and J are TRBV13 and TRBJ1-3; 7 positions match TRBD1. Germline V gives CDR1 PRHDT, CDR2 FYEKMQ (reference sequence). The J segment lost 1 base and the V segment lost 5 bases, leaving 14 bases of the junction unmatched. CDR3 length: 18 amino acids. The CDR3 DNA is TGTGCCAGCAGCCTCTCTCTACTAGGGACAGAATCTGGAAACACCATATATTTT. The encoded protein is CASSLSLLGTESGNTIYF.

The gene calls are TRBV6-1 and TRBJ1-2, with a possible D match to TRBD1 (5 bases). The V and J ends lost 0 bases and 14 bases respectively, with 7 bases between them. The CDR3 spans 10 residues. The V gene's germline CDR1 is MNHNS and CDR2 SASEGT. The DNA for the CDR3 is TGTGCCAGCAGTGAAGCGACAGAGACCTTC. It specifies CASSEATETF.

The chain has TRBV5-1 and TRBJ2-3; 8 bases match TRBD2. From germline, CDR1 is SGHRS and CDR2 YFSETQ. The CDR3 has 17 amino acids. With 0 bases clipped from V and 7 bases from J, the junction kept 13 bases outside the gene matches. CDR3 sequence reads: CASSLVTSGHGGNTQYF. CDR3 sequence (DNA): TGCGCCAGCAGCTTGGTTACTAGCGGACACGGGGGCAATACGCAGTATTTT.

CDR3 sequence (DNA): TGCGCCAGCAGCCAAGATGCCAGGGCCCTGAACACTGAAGCTTTCTTT. Protein: CASSQDARALNTEAFF. The chain is built from TRBV4-1 and TRBJ1-1; D might be TRBD1 (5 bases). In germline, CDR1 is MGHRA, CDR2 YSYEKL. V shed 0 bases and J shed 0 bases, with 11 bases lying between them. The CDR3 extends over 16 amino acids.

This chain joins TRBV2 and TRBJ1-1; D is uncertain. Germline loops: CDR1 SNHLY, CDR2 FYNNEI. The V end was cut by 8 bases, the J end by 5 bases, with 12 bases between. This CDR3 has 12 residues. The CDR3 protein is CASVTRGTEAFF. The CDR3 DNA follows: TGTGCCAGCGTGACCCGAGGTACTGAAGCTTTCTTT. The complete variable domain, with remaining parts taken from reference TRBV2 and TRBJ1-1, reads EPEVTQTPSHQVTQMGQEVILRCVPISNHLYFYWYRQILGQKVEFLVSFYNNEISEKSEIFDDQFSVERPDGSNFTLKIRSTKLEDSAMYFCASVTRGTEAFFGQGTRLTVV.

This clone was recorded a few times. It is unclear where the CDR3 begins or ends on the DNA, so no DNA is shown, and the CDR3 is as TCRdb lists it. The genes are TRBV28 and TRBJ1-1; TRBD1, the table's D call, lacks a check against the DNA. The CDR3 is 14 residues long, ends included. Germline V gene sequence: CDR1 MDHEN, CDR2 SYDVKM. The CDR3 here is CASRFNFVGAGSFF.

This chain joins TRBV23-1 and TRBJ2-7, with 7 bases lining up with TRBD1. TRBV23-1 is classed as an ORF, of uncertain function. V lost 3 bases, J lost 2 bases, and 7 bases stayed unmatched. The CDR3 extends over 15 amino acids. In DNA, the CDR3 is TGCGCCAGCAGTCAGGTAGGGGGCCCCACCTACGAGCAGTACTTC. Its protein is CASSQVGGPTYEQYF.

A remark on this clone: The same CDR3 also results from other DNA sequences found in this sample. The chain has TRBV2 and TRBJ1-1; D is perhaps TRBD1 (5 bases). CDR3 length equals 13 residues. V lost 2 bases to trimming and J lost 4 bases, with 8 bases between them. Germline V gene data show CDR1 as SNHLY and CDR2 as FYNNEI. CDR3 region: CASSELGGTEAFF. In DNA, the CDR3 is TGTGCCAGCAGTGAATTGGGGGGCACTGAAGCTTTCTTT.

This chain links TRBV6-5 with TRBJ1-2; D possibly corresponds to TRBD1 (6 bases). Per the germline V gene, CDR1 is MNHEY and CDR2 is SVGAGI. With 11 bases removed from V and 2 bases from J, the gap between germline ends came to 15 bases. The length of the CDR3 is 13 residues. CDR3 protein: CAALDRTNYGYTF. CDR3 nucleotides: TGTGCCGCCCTGGACAGAACCAACTATGGCTACACCTTC.

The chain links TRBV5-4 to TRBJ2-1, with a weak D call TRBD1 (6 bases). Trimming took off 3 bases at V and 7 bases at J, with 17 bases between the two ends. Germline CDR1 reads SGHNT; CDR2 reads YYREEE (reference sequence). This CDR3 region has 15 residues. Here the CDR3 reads CASSSYRVGWNEQFF. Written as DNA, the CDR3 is TGTGCCAGCAGCTCCTACAGGGTGGGATGGAATGAGCAGTTCTTC.

The CDR3 sequence: CASSPGRAGQPQHF. CDR3 sequence (DNA): TGTGCCAGCAGTCCTGGACGGGCGGGTCAGCCCCAGCATTTT. The V and J genes are TRBV6-1 and TRBJ1-5; D uncertain. Trimming shortened V by 5 bases and J by 6 bases, and 14 bases separated the two germline ends. CDR1 MNHNS and CDR2 SASEGT come from the germline V gene. The CDR3 is 14 residues long.

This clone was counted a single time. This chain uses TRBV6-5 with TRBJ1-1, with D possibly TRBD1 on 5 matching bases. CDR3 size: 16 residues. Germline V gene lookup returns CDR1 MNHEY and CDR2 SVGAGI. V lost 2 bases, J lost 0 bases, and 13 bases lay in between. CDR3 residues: CASSYGALTMNTEAFF. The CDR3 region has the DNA TGTGCCAGCAGTTACGGGGCCTTAACGATGAACACTGAAGCTTTCTTT.

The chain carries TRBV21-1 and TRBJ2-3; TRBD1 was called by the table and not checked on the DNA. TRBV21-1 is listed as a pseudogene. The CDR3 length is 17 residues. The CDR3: CASDSYSGPMSTDTQYF. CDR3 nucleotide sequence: TGTGCCAGCGATAGTTATTCAGGGCCGATGTCCACAGATACGCAGTATTTT.

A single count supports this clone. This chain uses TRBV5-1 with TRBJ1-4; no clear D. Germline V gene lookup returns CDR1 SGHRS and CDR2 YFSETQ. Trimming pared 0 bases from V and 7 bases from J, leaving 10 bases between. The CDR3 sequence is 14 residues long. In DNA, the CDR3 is TGCGCCAGCAGCTTGGGGAGTCTAGGTGAAAAACTGTTTTTT. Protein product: CASSLGSLGEKLFF.

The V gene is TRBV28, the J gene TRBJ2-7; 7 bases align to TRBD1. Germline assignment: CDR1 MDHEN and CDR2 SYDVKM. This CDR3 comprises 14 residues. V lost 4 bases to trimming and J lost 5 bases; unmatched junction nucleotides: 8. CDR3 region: CASSSPTGLDEQYF. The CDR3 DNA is TGTGCCAGCAGTTCCCCGACAGGGCTGGACGAGCAGTACTTC.

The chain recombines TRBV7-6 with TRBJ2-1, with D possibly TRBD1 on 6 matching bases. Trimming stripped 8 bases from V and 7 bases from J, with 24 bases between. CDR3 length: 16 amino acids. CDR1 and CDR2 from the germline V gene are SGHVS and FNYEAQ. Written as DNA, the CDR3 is TGTGCCAGCGGAACACCGTGGAGCCCCAGGGGAAATGAGCAGTTCTTC. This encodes CASGTPWSPRGNEQFF. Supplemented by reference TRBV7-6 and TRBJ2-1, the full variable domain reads GAGVSQSPRYKVTKRGQDVALRCDPISGHVSLYWYRQALGQGPEFLTYFNYEAQQDKSGLPNDRFSAERPEGSISTLTIQRTEQRDSAMYRCASGTPWSPRGNEQFFGPGTRLTVL.

The CDR3 loop reads CASSSRQGRYNEQFF. DNA of the CDR3: TGCGCCAGCAGCTCCAGACAGGGTCGCTACAATGAGCAGTTCTTC. The rearrangement uses TRBV5-1 and TRBJ2-1; 7 positions match TRBD1. The CDR3 length is 15 residues. In germline, CDR1 is SGHRS, CDR2 YFSETQ. V trimming: 3 bases; J trimming: 3 bases; junction bases outside the gene matches: 6.

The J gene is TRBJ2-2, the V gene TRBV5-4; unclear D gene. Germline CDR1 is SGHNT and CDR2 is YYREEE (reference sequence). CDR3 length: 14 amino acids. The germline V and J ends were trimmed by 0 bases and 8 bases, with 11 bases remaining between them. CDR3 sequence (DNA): TGTGCCAGCAGCTTGGTGGAGAACGGTGGGGAGCTGTTTTTT. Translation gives CASSLVENGGELFF.